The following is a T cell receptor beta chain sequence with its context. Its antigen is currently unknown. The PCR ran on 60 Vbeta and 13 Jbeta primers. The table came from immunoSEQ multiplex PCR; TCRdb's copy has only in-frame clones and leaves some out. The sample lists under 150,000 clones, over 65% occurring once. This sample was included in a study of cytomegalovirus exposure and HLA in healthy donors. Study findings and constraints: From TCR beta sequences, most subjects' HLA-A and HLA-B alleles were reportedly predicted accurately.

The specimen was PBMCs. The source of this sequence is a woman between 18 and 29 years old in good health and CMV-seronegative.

This CDR3 is CASSLAGTGGPNYGYTF. The CDR3 region has the DNA TGCGCCAGCAGCTTGGCTGGGACAGGGGGCCCTAACTATGGCTACACCTTC. This chain connects TRBV5-1 to TRBJ1-2; TRBD1 aligns across 12 bases. This CDR3 is built from 17 residues. CDR1 SGHRS and CDR2 YFSETQ come from the germline V gene. Trimming at V came to 0 bases and at J to 0 bases, leaving 3 bases not matched to a gene.